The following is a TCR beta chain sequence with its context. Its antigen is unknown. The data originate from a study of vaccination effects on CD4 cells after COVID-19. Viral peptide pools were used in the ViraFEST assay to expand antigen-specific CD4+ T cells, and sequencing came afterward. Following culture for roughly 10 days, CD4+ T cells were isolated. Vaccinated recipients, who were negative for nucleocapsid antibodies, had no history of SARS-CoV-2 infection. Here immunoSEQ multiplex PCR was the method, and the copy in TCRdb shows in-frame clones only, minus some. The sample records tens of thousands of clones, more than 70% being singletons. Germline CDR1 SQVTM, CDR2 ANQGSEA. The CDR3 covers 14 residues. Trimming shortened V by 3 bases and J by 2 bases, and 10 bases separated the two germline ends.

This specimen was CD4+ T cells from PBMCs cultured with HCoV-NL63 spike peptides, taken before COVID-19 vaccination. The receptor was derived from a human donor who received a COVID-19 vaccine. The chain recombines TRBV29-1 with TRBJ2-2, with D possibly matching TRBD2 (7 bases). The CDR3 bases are TGCAGCGTTGACGGGGGGCTCAACACCGGGGAGCTGTTTTTT. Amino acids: CSVDGGLNTGELFF.